Sequencing of this TCR beta chain was carried out in a study of vaccination and CD4 T cells after COVID-19. For the study at large: Cultures that served as controls received a CEFX pool, an HIV-1 Nef pool, or no peptide.

Germline V gives CDR1 DFQATT, CDR2 SNEGSKA (reference sequence). With 3 bases clipped from V and 3 bases from J, the junction kept 9 bases outside the gene matches. The CDR3 runs 15 residues. Indicated treatment: roughly nine-day PBMC culture with coronavirus spike peptide pools or control peptides (ViraFEST assay). It was on days 3 and 7 that half the medium was replaced with fresh IL-2 medium. Points on this clonotype: Its antigen is not known.

The Oncomine TCR Beta short-read assay generated sequence data from the DNA of cultured CD4+ T cells. Someone extracted genomic DNA from cultured CD4+ T cells. MiXCR was run by TCRdb on the PCR reads, yielding one entry per CDR3 protein. The data show about 13,000 distinct CDR3 sequences, around 70% seen once. Whole-study findings and limits: Convalescent patients' vaccine-specific clones were spike mono-reactive in 304 of 307 cases.

This chain connects TRBV20-1 to TRBJ2-7, with 9 bases aligning to TRBD1. Sequencing was performed on CD4+ T cells from blood, cultured in vitro. The sequence derives from a human donor who had recovered from COVID-19. CDR3 amino acids: CSARDETTGGYEQYF. CDR3 nucleotide sequence: TGCAGTGCTAGGGATGAGACGACAGGGGGCTACGAGCAGTACTTC.